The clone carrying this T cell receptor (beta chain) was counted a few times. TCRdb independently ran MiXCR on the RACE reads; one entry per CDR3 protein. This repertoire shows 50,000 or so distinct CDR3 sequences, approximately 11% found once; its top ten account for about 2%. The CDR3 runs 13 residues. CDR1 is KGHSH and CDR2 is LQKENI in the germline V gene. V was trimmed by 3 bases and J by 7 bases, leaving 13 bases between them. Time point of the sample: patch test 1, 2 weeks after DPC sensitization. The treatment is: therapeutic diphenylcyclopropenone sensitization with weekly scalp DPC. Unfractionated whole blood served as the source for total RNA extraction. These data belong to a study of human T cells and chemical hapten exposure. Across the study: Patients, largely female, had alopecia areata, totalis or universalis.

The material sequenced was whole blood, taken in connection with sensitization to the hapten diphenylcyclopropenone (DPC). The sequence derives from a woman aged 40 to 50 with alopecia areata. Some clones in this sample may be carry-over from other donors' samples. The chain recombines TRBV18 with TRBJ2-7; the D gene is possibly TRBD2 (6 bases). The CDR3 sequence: CASSPGPGVEQYF. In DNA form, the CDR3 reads TGTGCCAGCTCACCGGGACCGGGAGTGGAGCAGTACTTC.